Listed below are T cell receptor beta chains from one sample, sequenced in a study of patients and donors after allogeneic stem cell transplantation. MiXCR, applied by TCRdb to the RT-PCR reads, yields one record per CDR3 protein. Among hundreds of thousands of distinct CDR3 sequences, 16% were seen once, and the ten largest hold over 6%. The sequenced sample was blood, either unsorted or a sorted T cell fraction (not recorded which). Source of these receptors: a human donor who was either an allogeneic HSCT recipient or a stem cell or donor lymphocyte infusion donor (not recorded which). It is not recorded whose cells these are; they may come from a transplant donor. CDR3s include the opening cysteine and the closing phenylalanine or tryptophan. Fields, in order: V gene, CDR3 protein.

TRBV2,CATADSNQPQHF
TRBV20-1,CSAREIHSGSFDEQFF
TRBV10-3,CAISAGGCSNQPQHF
TRBV5-6,CASSLTSEAFF
TRBV3-1,CASRRATNTGELFF
TRBV19,CASSSPRGRGQSYEQYF
TRBV20-1,CSARGPPDTQYF
TRBV24-1,CATSDRTGGNGYEQYF
TRBV7-2,CASSLTRPYEQYF
TRBV4-1,CASSQEGRGPPRNEETQYF
TRBV7-3,CASSAVAASTDTQYF
TRBV24-1,CATRSGADTEAFF
TRBV5-1,CASSLYSGSRNEQFF
TRBV15,CATSGGAGGHGDTQYF
TRBV12-3/TRBV12-4,CASTPLPAGTHNEQFF
TRBV6-2/TRBV6-3,CASSYRRFITEAFF
TRBV4-3,CASSRGSGSEKLFF
TRBV19,CASSQGFPSYEQYF
TRBV20-1,CSAEQGTDTQYF
TRBV7-9,CASSHQQAENTEAFF
TRBV5-1,CASSLRQGGTDTQYF
TRBV10-3,CAITWDRPSNEQFF
TRBV5-1,CASSLPGLIGYEQFF
TRBV9,CASSVLPGDYNEQFF
TRBV12-3/TRBV12-4,CASSLRGGHEQYF
TRBV13,CASSPGQGRGEAFF
TRBV3-1,CASSIKTGGLPNEQFF
TRBV15,CATSRLPGLVRDTQYF
TRBV7-2,CASSLVPGVGTGELFF
TRBV7-9,CASSSSQAVSGNTIYF
TRBV24-1,CATSDGGLGNQPQHF
TRBV24-1,CATSDWGHGGGYTF
TRBV19,CASTPRDRNLNTEAFF
TRBV6-1,CASSPVTGGQPQHF
TRBV15,CATSRDNTGELFF
TRBV29-1,CSGGASNYGYTF
TRBV12-3/TRBV12-4,CASSSTGPAGNTIYF
TRBV12-3/TRBV12-4,CASSPDGPSNYGYTF
TRBV5-1,CASSSWGTRGTEAFF
TRBV12-3/TRBV12-4,CASSLSTTSTDTQYF
TRBV12-3/TRBV12-4,CASSRNRGPLTYEQYF
TRBV5-6,CASSQIPGNIQYF
TRBV20-1,CSATQRGTSGYYDVSYNEQFF
TRBV10-3,CAIRQNFDSYNEQFF
TRBV20-1,CSAGLAVSTDTQYF
TRBV20-1,CSARGQGGGLGKGQYF
TRBV5-5,CASSRGAAERTQYF
TRBV29-1,CSVEAGGYRGVDEQYF
TRBV12-3/TRBV12-4,CASKPKGLANTGELFF
TRBV24-1,CATSDGPGQGIGELFF